The 13 T cell receptor beta chains below come from one sample, sequenced in a study of blood T cell repertoires in COVID-19. Measured with immunoSEQ multiplex PCR; TCRdb has only the in-frame clones, and not every one. This table holds some 250,000 clones, around 90% found once. The material sequenced was peripheral blood. The source of these receptors is a woman under 40 with acute or convalescent COVID-19.

V usage is TRBV4-3 and J usage is TRBJ2-1; 13 bases agree with TRBD2. The CDR3 is 17 amino acids. Germline values: CDR1 LGHNA, CDR2 YSLEER. V gave up 0 bases and J gave up 9 bases; unmatched junction bases: 8. The CDR3 loop is CASSQDRRTSGSSEQFF. The CDR3 nucleotides read TGCGCCAGCAGCCAAGATAGGAGGACTAGCGGGAGTAGTGAGCAGTTCTTC.

This rearrangement joins TRBV11-3 to TRBJ2-2, with D possibly TRBD2 on 5 matching bases. Looked up from germline, CDR1 is SGHNT and CDR2 is YENEEA. CDR3 length: 18 amino acids. Trimming pared 2 bases from V and 3 bases from J, leaving 19 bases between. This chain's CDR3 is CASSLPGIITPYTGELFF. CDR3 nucleotides: TGTGCCAGCAGCTTACCCGGGATAATCACACCTTACACCGGGGAGCTGTTTTTT.

The rearrangement links TRBV4-3 to TRBJ2-7; 7 nucleotides agree with TRBD1. Germline V gives CDR1 LGHNA, CDR2 YSLEER. J lost 3 bases, V lost 3 bases, and 8 bases had no gene match. CDR3 size: 15 residues. In DNA, the CDR3 is TGCGCCAGCAGCCATAGGGCAGGGGGAAACTACGAGCAGTACTTC. It translates to CASSHRAGGNYEQYF.

This clone has just one count. V gene TRBV3-1 (or the pseudogene TRBV3-2) combines with J gene TRBJ1-3; 7 bases match TRBD1. The CDR3 has 21 amino acids. With 0 bases clipped from V and 16 bases from J, the junction kept 33 bases outside the gene matches. Germline V gene sequence: CDR1 LGHDT, CDR2 YNNKEL (reference sequence). The CDR3 is CASSQEDLGLTGWNLFPHIYF. Here the CDR3 DNA reads TGTGCCAGCAGCCAAGAGGATTTGGGGTTGACAGGGTGGAATCTTTTCCCCCATATCTATTTT.

The genes are TRBV5-4 and TRBJ2-1, with D possibly TRBD2 on 6 matching bases. Trimming shortened V by 4 bases and J by 8 bases, and 16 bases separated the two germline ends. The CDR3 has 14 residues. Germline V lookup: CDR1 SGHNT, CDR2 YYREEE (reference sequence). CDR3 sequence reads: CASSRAGTVHEQFF. CDR3 nucleotide sequence: TGTGCCAGCAGCCGCGCGGGAACGGTCCATGAGCAGTTCTTC.

V and J are TRBV30 and TRBJ2-3; 8 nucleotides align to TRBD1. CDR1 GTSNPN and CDR2 SVGIG come from the germline V gene (reference sequence). The CDR3 is made up of 15 amino acids. With 2 bases clipped from V and 2 bases from J, the junction kept 6 bases outside the gene matches. CDR3 region: CAWSKGTGLTDTQYF. DNA of the CDR3: TGTGCCTGGAGTAAGGGGACAGGCCTCACAGATACGCAGTATTTT.

The chain is built from TRBV10-3 and TRBJ2-5; a weak D match, TRBD2 (6 bases). The V end lost 5 bases, the J end lost 4 bases, and 14 bases lay between the germline ends. Germline values: CDR1 ENHRY, CDR2 SYGVKD. This CDR3 region has 14 residues. The CDR3 DNA sequence: TGTGCCATCAGTTTGCGACCAGCGGGAGAGACCCAGTACTTC. It translates to CAISLRPAGETQYF.

J is TRBJ1-1 and V is TRBV10-1; tentative D call: TRBD1 (5 bases). The CDR3 totals 16 residues. Trimming shortened V by 2 bases and J by 3 bases, and 16 bases separated the two germline ends. CDR1 is WNHNN, CDR2 SYGVQD, per germline (reference sequence). CDR3 nucleotide sequence: TGCGCCAGCAGTGAGACACAGGAGCCCTGGGACACTGAAGCTTTCTTT. It yields the protein CASSETQEPWDTEAFF.

The rearrangement links TRBV9 to TRBJ1-1; perhaps TRBD1 as D (6 bases). This CDR3 has 14 amino acids. The germline V gene has CDR1 SGDLS and CDR2 YYNGEE. V was cut by 4 bases and J by 4 bases, with 14 bases left in between. CDR3: CASSTGYEGTEAFF. The CDR3 DNA is TGTGCCAGCAGCACAGGGTATGAGGGCACTGAAGCTTTCTTT.

This chain links TRBV27 with TRBJ2-7; 14 nucleotides align to TRBD2. J gave up 7 bases and V 5 bases, and 4 bases lay outside the gene matches. The germline gives CDR1 MNHEY, CDR2 SMNVEV (reference sequence). The CDR3 totals 14 residues. The CDR3 reads CASSAGTSGSEQYF. The DNA for the CDR3 is TGTGCCAGCAGTGCCGGGACTAGCGGGAGTGAGCAGTACTTC.

This clone was seen more than once but under ten times. The chain links TRBV10-1 to TRBJ2-3; possibly TRBD1 for D (6 bases). The CDR3 is 19 amino acids. The germline V gene encodes CDR1 WNHNN and CDR2 SYGVQD (reference sequence). V lost 1 base, J lost 1 base, and 21 bases lay in between. CDR3 nucleotide sequence: TGCGCCAGCAGTGAGTTTTGCCGGGGACAAAGGACCGGCACAGATACGCAGTATTTT. Protein product: CASSEFCRGQRTGTDTQYF.

The chain is built from TRBV19 and TRBJ1-1, with 8 positions matching TRBD1. The CDR3 consists of 14 residues. Looked up from germline, CDR1 is LNHDA and CDR2 is SQIVND (reference sequence). Trimming took 7 bases from V and 5 from J; bases not matched to a gene: 9. DNA for the CDR3: TGTGCCAGTACCCCAAGGACAGGGAGTACTGAAGCTTTCTTT. This encodes CASTPRTGSTEAFF.

The CDR3 DNA reads TGTGCCAGCAGCTTGAGGACTAGCGCTACCGGGGAGCTGTTTTTT. Encoded protein: CASSLRTSATGELFF. This rearrangement joins TRBV5-6 to TRBJ2-2, with 9 positions matching TRBD2. The CDR3 has 15 amino acids. V dropped 1 base and J dropped 5; count of bases not matched to a gene: 3. CDR1 is SGHDT and CDR2 is YYEEEE in the germline V gene.